The present T cell receptor (beta chain) was sequenced within a study of cytomegalovirus exposure and HLA in healthy donors. The J segment lost 8 bases and the V segment lost 5 bases, leaving 12 bases of the junction unmatched. Germline values: CDR1 SGHAT, CDR2 FQNNGV. CDR3 length equals 15 residues. The PCR contained 60 Vbeta and 13 Jbeta primers. Study processing details: Per a later analysis, the number of unique TCR beta chains was approximately 73 million, of which 10 million to 11 million were shared. Assay used: immunoSEQ multiplex PCR; TCRdb lists only in-frame clones, some missing. V and J calls and clone size come straight from that table; D and trimming were deduced from the DNA. The table has some 57,000 clones, roughly nine tenths seen once.

The origin of this receptor is a man between 25 and 39 years old in good health and CMV-seropositive. The source material was PBMCs. The chain has TRBV11-2 and TRBJ1-2; 9 bases agree with TRBD1. The CDR3 DNA is TGTGCCAGCAGCCGGGGACAGGGAGCCCTCGGGGGCTACACCTTC. This sequence encodes CASSRGQGALGGYTF.